These T cell receptor beta chains were read from a single sample in a study of shared clonotypes between healthy human individuals. Method: immunoSEQ multiplex PCR; TCRdb's copy keeps in-frame clones and lacks some. The sample consists of approximately 1.5 million clones, approximately 98% of them appearing once. Sequencing was carried out using naive CD4+ T cells sorted from blood. The receptor source for this set is a man in his thirties or forties in good health. The CDR3 runs from the conserved cysteine through the conserved F or W.

cdr3_length j_call v_call cdr3_aa
15 TRBJ1-2 TRBV28 CASGPGGQADYGYTF
15 TRBJ2-5 TRBV18 CASSPRSGYQETQYF
13 TRBJ2-3 TRBV7-3 CASSPKGSDTQYF
13 TRBJ2-3 TRBV28 CATEGGRADTQYF
16 TRBJ2-1 TRBV19 CASSNTGGLDYNEQFF
14 TRBJ2-3 TRBV10-1 CASSIGLAGDTQYF
15 TRBJ2-1 TRBV5-4 CASSPLTSGNNEQFF
14 TRBJ2-7 TRBV10-1 CASSEGGGRYEQYF
14 TRBJ1-2 TRBV18 CASSPRTGGFGYTF
12 TRBJ1-1 TRBV28 CASEGARTEAFF
14 TRBJ2-5 TRBV7-3 CASSLNPGKETQYF
15 TRBJ2-2 TRBV5-1 CASSQTLGDTGELFF
13 TRBJ1-2 TRBV7-2 CASSEGQAMRYTF
18 TRBJ1-2 TRBV10-3 CAMRIMGHPDSPDYGYTF
13 TRBJ1-1 TRBV27 CASGQGRRTEAFF
14 TRBJ1-5 TRBV6-1 CASSRTGRDQPQHF
15 TRBJ2-1 TRBV6-5 CASKASGSIYNEQFF
13 TRBJ2-7 TRBV29-1 CSVEGPGTFEQYF
14 TRBJ1-2 TRBV11-2 CASSSRADIYGYTF
16 TRBJ2-3 TRBV7-9 CASSLGLTGATDTQYF
15 TRBJ2-1 TRBV9 CASSVARGQSNEQFF
14 TRBJ2-7 TRBV27 CASSSSRTPYEQYF
19 TRBJ2-3 TRBV18 CASSPPDRLLAGATDTQYF
13 TRBJ1-4 TRBV6-6 CASSYSTYEKLFF
17 TRBJ2-2 TRBV5-1 CASSIRTSGRRTGELFF
14 TRBJ2-7 TRBV18 CASSLAKADYEQYF
13 TRBJ2-3 TRBV9 CASSEGSSDTQYF
15 TRBJ1-1 TRBV4-2 CASSRAGESNTEAFF
16 TRBJ2-1 TRBV15 CATSRTTSGRANEQFF
16 TRBJ1-2 TRBV15 CATSPPDQKSMEGYTF
15 TRBJ2-5 TRBV5-1 CASSVLPLSQETQYF
17 TRBJ2-2 TRBV5-1 CASSLVVGNTNTGELFF
14 TRBJ1-5 TRBV18 CASSPGREGQPQHF
15 TRBJ2-7 TRBV5-1 CASSLETGVGYEQYF
15 TRBJ2-7 TRBV6-5 CATPGTGLLSYEQYF
14 TRBJ1-1 TRBV29-1 CSVPRTGVNTEAFF
13 TRBJ2-1 TRBV18 CASSEGPGTGQFF
18 TRBJ2-2 TRBV7-8 CASSLARRPNSNTGELFF
13 TRBJ1-1 TRBV29-1 CSVERILNTEAFF
11 TRBJ1-3 TRBV10-1 CASSAGNTIYF
19 TRBJ2-2 TRBV7-6 CASSLVRTSVSANTGELFF
15 TRBJ2-3 TRBV19 CASSRWQVSTDTQYF
15 TRBJ2-5 TRBV7-6 CASSLGTGVGETQYF
15 TRBJ2-5 TRBV21-1 CASSKVGGRGETQYF
16 TRBJ2-5 TRBV7-6 CASSQGISGRQETQYF
11 TRBJ2-7 TRBV7-2 CASSFSYEQYF
14 TRBJ1-2 TRBV11-2 CASSLGLSQGSYTF
14 TRBJ2-7 TRBV28 CASSAYRGRNEQYF
14 TRBJ2-1 TRBV25-1 CASSPKGGRDEQFF
14 TRBJ2-3 TRBV7-9 CASSFTGSSDTQYF
14 TRBJ2-3 TRBV5-4 CASSPKNSTDTQYF
14 TRBJ2-1 TRBV19 CASSRLAGENEQFF
13 TRBJ2-1 TRBV5-6 CASSPTPQLGQFF
15 TRBJ2-2 TRBV9 CASSVAGPNTGELFF
15 TRBJ2-7 TRBV28 CASSLLTSGGREQYF
14 TRBJ1-5 TRBV28 CASRRQGNNQPQHF
14 TRBJ2-5 TRBV2 CARTRDRTQETQYF
14 TRBJ2-5 TRBV4-1 CASSLSGRGETQYF